The T cell receptor beta chain described here comes from a study of blood T cell repertoires in COVID-19. Study-wide context: COVID-19 samples collected from the United States, Italy and Spain covered acute and convalescent phases. PBMCs, B-cell-depleted T cells, or T cells provided the cDNA or gDNA that made up the material.

The CDR3 runs 14 residues. CDR1 and CDR2 (germline): SGHRS, YFSETQ. The V gene lost 4 bases and the J gene lost 6 bases, with 17 bases spanning the gap. Membership in each cohort depended on participant-reported clinical history. In the authors' methods: Scientists estimated how many nucleated cells there were by amplifying reference gene primers. Here immunoSEQ multiplex PCR was the method, and the copy in TCRdb shows in-frame clones only, minus some. The V and J calls and clone size are taken from that table; D and trimming were inferred from the DNA. Among approximately 200,000 clones listed, 86% were seen once.

J is TRBJ2-7 and V is TRBV5-1, with D tentatively TRBD2 (6 bases). This TCR was sampled from a woman in her twenties or thirties who had been exposed to COVID-19. The sample consisted of PBMCs or T cells enriched from blood (not recorded which). CDR3 sequence reads: CASSDSQGGAEQYF. CDR3 nucleotides: TGCGCCAGCAGCGATTCGCAGGGCGGGGCCGAGCAGTACTTC.